This T cell receptor beta chain was sequenced for a study of blood T cell repertoires in COVID-19. Some clones are missing from TCRdb's copy, which holds only in-frame ones; the method was immunoSEQ multiplex PCR. Of fewer than 500,000 clones listed, nearly 90% are singletons. This clone was seen once. Other DNA sequences in this sample translate to the same CDR3. The CDR3 contains 13 residues. The V gene's germline CDR1 is KGHDR and CDR2 SFDVKD. Trimming shortened V by 2 bases and J by 7 bases, and 10 bases separated the two germline ends. The chain links TRBV24-1 to TRBJ1-2; no definite D call. The origin of this receptor is a woman aged 18-35 years with acute COVID-19. The sample taken for sequencing was PBMCs or T cells enriched from blood (not recorded which). The DNA for the CDR3 is TGTGCCACCAGTGATTCCGGGGTTGGTGGCTACACCTTC. This codes for CATSDSGVGGYTF.